Described below is a single TCR beta chain sequence and its context. Trimming cost V 4 bases and J 5 bases; bases outside gene matches: 5. This CDR3 region has 16 residues. Germline assignment: CDR1 MNHEY and CDR2 SVGEGT. The data are from a study of blood T cell repertoires in COVID-19. Study context: In each case, the material was cDNA or gDNA derived from T cells, B-cell-depleted T cells, or PBMCs.

Per the original methods: Amplifying reference gene primers gave estimates of nucleated cell counts. Profiled with immunoSEQ multiplex PCR; TCRdb holds only in-frame clones, not every one. V and J calls and clone size are those listed in that table; D and trimming were worked out from the DNA. In the table there are a few hundred thousand clones, about 85% of which are singletons. The sequence came from a woman between 45 and 65 years old who had recovered from COVID-19. The sequenced sample consisted of PBMCs or T cells enriched from blood (not recorded which). The chain combines TRBV6-2 or TRBV6-3 with TRBJ2-1; 13 bases align to TRBD2. The CDR3 spells CASSLTGTSGNNEQFF. The DNA for the CDR3 is TGTGCCAGCAGTTTAACCGGGACTAGCGGGAACAATGAGCAGTTCTTC.